What follows are 20 T cell receptor beta chains derived from one specimen sequenced in a study of T cell responses to AZD1222 COVID-19 vaccine. Using immunoSEQ multiplex PCR, the repertoire was profiled, and TCRdb retains in-frame clones only, with some absent. The sample records approximately 150,000 clones, about 93% being singletons. The sample consisted of peripheral blood, taken on day 0 of AZD1222 vaccination. The receptors originated from an adult in good health.

V gene TRBV4-1 combines with J gene TRBJ2-7; 9 bases are shared with TRBD1. Trimming took 6 bases from V and 3 from J; bases not matched to a gene: 6. Germline V gene sequence: CDR1 MGHRA, CDR2 YSYEKL. The CDR3 contains 14 residues. The CDR3 DNA is TGCGCCAGCAGTCGGACAGGGGTTGTCTACGAGCAGTACTTC. This translates into CASSRTGVVYEQYF.

This chain links TRBV9 with TRBJ2-5; D ambiguous. CDR1 is SGDLS and CDR2 is YYNGEE in the germline V gene. This CDR3 spans 13 amino acids. The V gene lost 0 bases and the J gene lost 4 bases, with 7 bases spanning the gap. The CDR3 reads CASSVVLGETQYF. For the CDR3, the DNA is TGTGCCAGCAGCGTAGTGCTGGGAGAGACCCAGTACTTC.

The chain combines TRBV5-1 with TRBJ1-2; 7 bases are shared with TRBD1. The germline CDR1 and CDR2 sequences are SGHRS and YFSETQ. V gave up 2 bases and J gave up 4 bases; unmatched junction bases: 8. The CDR3 length is 15 residues. This CDR3 is CASSFEGAGGYGYTF. The CDR3 DNA reads TGCGCCAGCAGCTTCGAGGGGGCCGGCGGCTATGGCTACACCTTC.

The chain links TRBV3-1 (or the pseudogene TRBV3-2) to TRBJ2-2; 7 bases align to TRBD1. The V and J ends lost 4 bases and 6 bases, in that order; junction bases with no gene match: 5. CDR3 length equals 14 residues. Per the germline V gene, CDR1 is LGHDT and CDR2 is YNNKEL (reference sequence). The CDR3 loop is CASSRQTGPGELFF. DNA for the CDR3: TGTGCCAGCAGCCGTCAGACAGGGCCCGGGGAGCTGTTTTTT.

This clone has more than one count but fewer than ten. The chain joins TRBV5-1 to TRBJ2-7; 8 bases are shared with TRBD1. After removal of 4 bases from V and 1 base from J, the junction contained 1 base not matched to a gene. CDR3 length: 13 residues. CDR1 and CDR2 (germline): SGHRS, YFSETQ. The chain's CDR3 is CASSRQGSYEQYF. The CDR3 nucleotides read TGCGCCAGCAGCCGACAGGGGTCCTACGAGCAGTACTTC.

This clone was recorded only once. The V gene is TRBV3-1 (or the pseudogene TRBV3-2), the J gene TRBJ1-4, with D unresolved. CDR1 LGHDT and CDR2 YNNKEL come from the germline V gene (reference sequence). CDR3 size: 15 residues. Trimming stripped 4 bases from V and 3 bases from J, with 12 bases between. The CDR3 reads CASSRGKGPNEKLFF. The CDR3 nucleotides are TGTGCCAGCAGCCGTGGGAAAGGGCCTAATGAAAAACTGTTTTTT.

The rearrangement links TRBV4-3 to TRBJ2-3; the D gene could be TRBD1 or TRBD2 (6 bases each). Germline V gene sequence: CDR1 LGHNA, CDR2 YSLEER. Trimming pared 3 bases from V and 1 base from J, leaving 11 bases between. The CDR3 contains 15 residues. The chain's CDR3 is CASSHGGHGTDTQYF. DNA for the CDR3: TGCGCCAGCAGCCATGGGGGGCACGGCACAGATACGCAGTATTTT.

The CDR3 DNA reads TGCAGCGTCACATTAACAGCGCCCGGGGAGACCCAGTACTTC. Translation gives CSVTLTAPGETQYF. The rearrangement links TRBV29-1 to TRBJ2-5; the D is unclear. V was shortened by 6 bases and J by 5 bases, with 19 bases between the two germline ends. CDR1 is SQVTM and CDR2 is ANQGSEA in the germline V gene. This CDR3 region has 14 residues.

The chain employs TRBV2 and TRBJ1-2; the match to TRBD1 covers 8 bases. Germline CDR1 and CDR2: SNHLY and FYNNEI. V gave up 6 bases and J gave up 1 base; unmatched junction bases: 4. The CDR3 is 14 residues long. The CDR3 bases are TGTGCCAGCAGCGTAGACAGGGGTAACTATGGCTACACCTTC. Protein sequence: CASSVDRGNYGYTF.

The chain uses TRBV18 and TRBJ1-4; 11 bases are shared with TRBD1. Germline CDR1 is KGHSH and CDR2 is LQKENI. The CDR3 loop spans 15 amino acids. Unmatched junction bases numbered 2, after V lost 1 base and J lost 7 bases. DNA of the CDR3: TGTGCCAGCTCACCACGGACAGGGGGCTCTGAAAAACTGTTTTTT. Translation gives CASSPRTGGSEKLFF.

The J gene is TRBJ2-5, the V gene TRBV13, with D possibly matching TRBD2 (5 bases). Germline lookup yields CDR1 PRHDT and CDR2 FYEKMQ (reference sequence). CDR3 length: 17 amino acids. V lost 0 bases and J lost 2, with 16 bases in between. CDR3 DNA: TGTGCCAGCAGCTTAGGCCGGGGTTGGGTGAGACAAGAGACCCAGTACTTC. Encoded protein: CASSLGRGWVRQETQYF.

The V call is TRBV29-1, the J call TRBJ1-4; D ambiguous. Germline CDR1 SQVTM, CDR2 ANQGSEA. Trimming took 4 bases from V and 2 from J, leaving 14 bases between them. The CDR3 has 15 residues. The CDR3 is CSVGSGLRTNEKLFF. As DNA, the CDR3 is TGCAGCGTTGGTAGTGGTCTGCGGACTAATGAAAAACTGTTTTTT. The full variable domain, completed using reference TRBV29-1 and TRBJ1-4, is SAVISQKPSRDICQRGTSLTIQCQVDSQVTMMFWYRQQPGQSLTLIATANQGSEATYESGFVIDKFPISRPNLTFSTLTVSNMSPEDSSIYLCSVGSGLRTNEKLFFGSGTQLSVL.

A few counts support this clone. The V and J genes are TRBV15 and TRBJ2-5; no clear D gene. Trimming removed 0 bases at V and 5 bases at J, with 7 bases between. The CDR3 runs to 13 residues. The germline V gene has CDR1 LNHNV and CDR2 YYDKDF (reference sequence). CDR3 nucleotides: TGTGCCACCAGCAGAGATCGAGTCGAGACCCAGTACTTC. It translates to CATSRDRVETQYF.

The chain couples TRBV9 to TRBJ2-3, with D perhaps matching TRBD2 (5 bases). The CDR3 runs to 13 residues. Trimming shortened V by 5 bases and J by 7 bases, and 14 bases separated the two germline ends. Germline V gene lookup returns CDR1 SGDLS and CDR2 YYNGEE. CDR3 sequence: CASRDEGANTQYF. CDR3 nucleotides: TGTGCCAGCAGGGATGAGGGAGCGAATACGCAGTATTTT.

V is TRBV15 and J is TRBJ1-3, with D uncertain. V gave up 0 bases and J gave up 1 base, with 7 bases separating them. This CDR3 has 15 residues. Germline CDR1 reads LNHNV; CDR2 reads YYDKDF (reference sequence). The CDR3 sequence: CATSRDRISGNTIYF. In nucleotides, the CDR3 is TGTGCCACCAGCAGAGATCGGATTTCTGGAAACACCATATATTTT.

J is TRBJ2-3 and V is TRBV5-1; D is undetermined. Trimming stripped 1 base from V and 1 base from J, with 10 bases between. The CDR3 sequence is 15 residues long. From germline, CDR1 is SGHRS and CDR2 YFSETQ. As DNA, the CDR3 is TGCGCCAGCAGCTTGCGCTCCTTGGGCACAGATACGCAGTATTTT. The encoded protein is CASSLRSLGTDTQYF.

The chain recombines TRBV25-1 with TRBJ1-3; possible D gene TRBD1, 5 bases. Germline CDR1 MGHDK, CDR2 SYGVNS. The length of the CDR3 is 15 residues. Trimming left V 6 bases short and J 0 bases short, with 12 bases between. The chain's CDR3 is CASSFLGGSGNTIYF. The CDR3 region has the DNA TGTGCCAGCAGCTTCCTTGGGGGCTCTGGAAACACCATATATTTT.

The chain carries TRBV19 and TRBJ1-3; possible D gene TRBD1, 6 bases. Looked up from germline, CDR1 is LNHDA and CDR2 is SQIVND (reference sequence). CDR3 length: 15 amino acids. V lost 3 bases and J lost 0, with 9 bases in between. CDR3 region: CASSMGASSGNTIYF. The CDR3 coding sequence is TGTGCCAGTAGTATGGGGGCGAGCTCTGGAAACACCATATATTTT.

The V and J genes are TRBV9 and TRBJ2-5; 13 bases are a match to TRBD2. The V and J ends lost 4 bases and 2 bases, in that order; junction bases with no gene match: 5. In germline, CDR1 is SGDLS, CDR2 YYNGEE. CDR3 length: 16 residues. The CDR3 is CASSFSGLAGQETQYF. CDR3 nucleotides: TGTGCCAGCAGCTTTTCGGGACTAGCGGGACAAGAGACCCAGTACTTC.

The chain employs TRBV5-4 and TRBJ1-2; 9 positions match TRBD1. After removal of 5 bases from V and 4 bases from J, the junction contained 9 bases not matched to a gene. CDR1 and CDR2 from the germline V gene are SGHNT and YYREEE (reference sequence). This CDR3 is 15 amino acids long. The DNA for the CDR3 is TGTGCCAGCAGTCGACAGGGGGGAAACGGCTATGGCTACACCTTC. It yields the protein CASSRQGGNGYGYTF.